The sequence of this TCR beta chain was determined in a study of blood T cell repertoires in COVID-19. Participant-given clinical history determined each cohort assignment. Clones were read by immunoSEQ multiplex PCR, and TCRdb kept only the in-frame ones, dropping some. This sample has about 280,000 clones, with 85% to 90% found just once. This CDR3 has 14 amino acids. From germline, CDR1 is SGHRS and CDR2 YFSETQ. V was trimmed by 1 base and J by 4 bases, leaving 11 bases between them. The sample consisted of PBMCs or T cells enriched from blood (not recorded which). The source of this sequence is a woman aged 55-69 years in a cohort exposed to, infected with or recovered from COVID-19 (not recorded which). This chain connects TRBV5-1 to TRBJ2-5, with D possibly matching TRBD2 (7 bases). In DNA form, the CDR3 reads TGCGCCAGCAGCTTGTGGGGGGGCGGAGAGACCCAGTACTTC. Translation: CASSLWGGGETQYF.